This TCR beta chain originates from a study of CD8 T cells in Susac syndrome. RNA, at about 0.45 to 1 ug, was reverse transcribed with random hexamers. TCRdb reprocessed the immunoSEQ multiplex PCR reads via MiXCR and lists one record per CDR3 protein. The data hold nearly 70,000 distinct CDR3 sequences, with over 90% observed a single time. In germline, CDR1 is LNHDA, CDR2 SQIVND (reference sequence). V was shortened by 8 bases and J by 5 bases, with 21 bases between the two germline ends. CDR3 length: 15 residues. This clonotype was obtained from a human donor in good health. The chain combines TRBV19 with TRBJ1-1, with D uncertain. The sequenced material came from CD8+ T cells from PBMCs. The chain's CDR3 is CASLPRPVGDTEAFF. For the CDR3, the DNA is TGTGCCAGTCTCCCTAGGCCCGTCGGGGATACTGAAGCTTTCTTT.